The present entry profiles one T cell receptor (beta chain) with its context. The J segment lost 9 bases and the V segment lost 6 bases, leaving 11 bases of the junction unmatched. The germline V gene encodes CDR1 SQVTM and CDR2 ANQGSEA. The CDR3 totals 14 residues. The data are from a study of blood T cell repertoires in COVID-19. Study-level information: Researchers got acute and convalescent COVID-19 samples from the United States, Italy and Spain.

Original methodology: It was from reference gene primer amplification that nucleated cell counts were estimated. Some clones are missing from TCRdb's copy, which holds only in-frame ones; the method was immunoSEQ multiplex PCR. V and J calls and clone size come straight from that table; D and trimming were deduced from the DNA. The table shows about 48,000 clones, with approximately 88% occurring only once. This sequence originates from a man aged 65 to 79 with acute or convalescent COVID-19. The material sequenced was peripheral blood. The gene calls are TRBV29-1 and TRBJ2-1; 10 nucleotides match TRBD2. CDR3 protein: CSVTTTSGKVEQFF. CDR3 bases: TGCAGCGTGACAACCACTAGCGGGAAGGTTGAGCAGTTCTTC.